The clone carrying this TCR beta chain was detected once. Using a J-beta primer mix together with a sample-barcoded 5' primer, a second PCR was run for about 7 to 12 cycles. TCRdb reprocessed the 5' RACE reads with MiXCR, giving one entry per CDR3 protein. The sample has hundreds of thousands of distinct CDR3 sequences, around 21% seen once. Per the germline V gene, CDR1 is DFQATT and CDR2 is SNEGSKA (reference sequence). This CDR3 spans 15 amino acids. Trimming at V came to 3 bases and at J to 5 bases, leaving 12 bases not matched to a gene. The sample comes from a study of blood T cells in healthy people across ages. Total RNA was isolated from each sample in quantities of at least 6 micrograms.

This receptor was identified in a man in his 70s in good health. The sequencing sample was made of blood. The genes are TRBV20-1 and TRBJ2-5; 7 nucleotides match TRBD2. In nucleotides, the CDR3 is TGCAGTGCTAGCCCTGGGACTACCGTCGGGGAGACCCAGTACTTC. Its protein is CSASPGTTVGETQYF.